This T cell receptor beta chain was captured in a study of blood T cell repertoires in COVID-19. Source study methods: Reference gene primer amplification gave nucleated cell count estimates. Measured with immunoSEQ multiplex PCR; TCRdb has only the in-frame clones, and not every one. V, J and clone size are taken as reported in that table, and D and trimming were inferred from the DNA itself. The sample shows some 110,000 clones, roughly 88% of them seen only once. There are 12 residues in the CDR3. J was trimmed by 6 bases and V by 7 bases; bases with no gene match: 7. CDR1 SQVTM and CDR2 ANQGSEA come from the germline V gene.

This clonotype originated in a woman aged 70-85 years with acute or convalescent COVID-19. The V and J genes are TRBV29-1 and TRBJ2-7; 9 positions match TRBD1. Material: peripheral blood. CDR3 residues: CSAGTGFGEQYF. CDR3 bases: TGCAGCGCTGGGACAGGGTTCGGCGAGCAGTACTTC.